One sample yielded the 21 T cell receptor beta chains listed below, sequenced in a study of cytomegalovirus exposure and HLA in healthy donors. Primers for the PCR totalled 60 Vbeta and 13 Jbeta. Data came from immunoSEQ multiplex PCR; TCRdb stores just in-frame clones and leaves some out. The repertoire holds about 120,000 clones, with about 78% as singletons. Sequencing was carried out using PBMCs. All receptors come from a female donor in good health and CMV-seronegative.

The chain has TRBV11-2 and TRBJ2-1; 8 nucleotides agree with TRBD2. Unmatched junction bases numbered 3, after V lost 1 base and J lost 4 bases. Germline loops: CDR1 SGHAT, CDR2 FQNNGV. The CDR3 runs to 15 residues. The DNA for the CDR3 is TGTGCCAGCAGCTTAGCACTAGCGGTTTACAATGAGCAGTTCTTC. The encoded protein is CASSLALAVYNEQFF.

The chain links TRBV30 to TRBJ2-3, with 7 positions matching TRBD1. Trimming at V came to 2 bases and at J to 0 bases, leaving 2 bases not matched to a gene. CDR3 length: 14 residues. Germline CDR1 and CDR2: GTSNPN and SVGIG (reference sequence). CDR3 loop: CAWSMGQSTDTQYF. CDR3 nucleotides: TGTGCCTGGAGTATGGGACAGAGCACAGATACGCAGTATTTT.

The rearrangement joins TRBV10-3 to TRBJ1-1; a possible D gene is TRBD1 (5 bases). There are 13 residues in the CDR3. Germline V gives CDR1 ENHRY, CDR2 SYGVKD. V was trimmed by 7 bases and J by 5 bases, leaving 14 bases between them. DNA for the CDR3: TGTGCCATCAAAGGAGGGGCGGGTACTGAAGCTTTCTTT. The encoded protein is CAIKGGAGTEAFF.

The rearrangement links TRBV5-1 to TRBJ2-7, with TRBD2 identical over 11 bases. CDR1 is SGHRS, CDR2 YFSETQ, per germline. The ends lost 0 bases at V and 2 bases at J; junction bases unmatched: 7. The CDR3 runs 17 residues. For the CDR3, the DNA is TGCGCCAGCAGCTTGGCCGCGACTAGCGGGGTGCCCTACGAGCAGTACTTC. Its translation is CASSLAATSGVPYEQYF.

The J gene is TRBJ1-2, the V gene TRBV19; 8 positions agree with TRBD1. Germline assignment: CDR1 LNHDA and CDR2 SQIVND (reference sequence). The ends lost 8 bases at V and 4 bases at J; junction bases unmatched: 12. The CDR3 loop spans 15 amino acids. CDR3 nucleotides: TGTGCCAGTGCGATACAGGGACAGGCTTTCTATGGCTACACCTTC. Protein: CASAIQGQAFYGYTF.

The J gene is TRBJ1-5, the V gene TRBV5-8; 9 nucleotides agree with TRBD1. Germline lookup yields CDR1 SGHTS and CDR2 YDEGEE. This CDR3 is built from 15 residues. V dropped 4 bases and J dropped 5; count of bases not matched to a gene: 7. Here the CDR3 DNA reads TGTGCCAGCAGCCCGGGGACAGGGTTGCATCAGCCCCAGCATTTT. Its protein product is CASSPGTGLHQPQHF.

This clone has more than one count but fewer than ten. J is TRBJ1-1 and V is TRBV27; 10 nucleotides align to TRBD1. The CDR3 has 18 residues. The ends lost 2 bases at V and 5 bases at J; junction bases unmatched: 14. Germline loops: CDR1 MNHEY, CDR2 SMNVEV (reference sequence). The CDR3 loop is CASSLTPFRTGGRTEAFF. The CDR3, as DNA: TGTGCCAGCAGTTTAACCCCATTTCGGACAGGGGGTAGGACTGAAGCTTTCTTT.

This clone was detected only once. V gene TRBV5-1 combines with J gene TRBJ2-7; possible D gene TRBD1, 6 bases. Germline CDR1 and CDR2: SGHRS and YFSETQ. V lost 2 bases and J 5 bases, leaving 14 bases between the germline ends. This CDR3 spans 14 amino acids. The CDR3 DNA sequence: TGCGCCAGCAGCTTAGGGGGAAACGTCCACGAGCAGTACTTC. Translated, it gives CASSLGGNVHEQYF.

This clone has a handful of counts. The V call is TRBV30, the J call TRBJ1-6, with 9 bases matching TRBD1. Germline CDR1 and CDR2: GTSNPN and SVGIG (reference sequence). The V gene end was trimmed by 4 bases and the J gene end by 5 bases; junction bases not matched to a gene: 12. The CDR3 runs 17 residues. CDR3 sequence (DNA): TGTGCCTGGACCAGGGACAGGGTGCGGAGGAATAATTCACCCCTCCACTTT. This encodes CAWTRDRVRRNNSPLHF.

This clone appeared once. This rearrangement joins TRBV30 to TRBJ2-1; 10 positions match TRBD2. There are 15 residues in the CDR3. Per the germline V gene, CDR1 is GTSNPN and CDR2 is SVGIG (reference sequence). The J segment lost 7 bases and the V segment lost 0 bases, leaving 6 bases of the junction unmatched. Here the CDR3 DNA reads TGTGCCTGGAGTGTAGTAGCGGGAGGAGGGAATGAGCAGTTCTTC. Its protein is CAWSVVAGGGNEQFF.

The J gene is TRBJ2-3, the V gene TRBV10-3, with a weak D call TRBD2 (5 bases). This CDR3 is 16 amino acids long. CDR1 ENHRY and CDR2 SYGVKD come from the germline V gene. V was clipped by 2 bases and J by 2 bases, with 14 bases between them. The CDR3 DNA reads TGTGCCATCAGTGAGGGACTTAGCCGTCTCACAGATACGCAGTATTTT. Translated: CAISEGLSRLTDTQYF.

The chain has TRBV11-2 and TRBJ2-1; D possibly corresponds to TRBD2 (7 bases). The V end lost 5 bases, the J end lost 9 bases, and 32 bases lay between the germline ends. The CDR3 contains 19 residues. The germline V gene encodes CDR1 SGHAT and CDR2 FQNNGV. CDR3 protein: CASSRLPGGLRLQFFEQFF. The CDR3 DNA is TGTGCCAGCAGCCGCCTTCCCGGGGGGCTGCGATTACAGTTTTTTGAGCAGTTCTTC. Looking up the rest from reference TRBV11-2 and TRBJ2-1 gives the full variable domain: EAGVAQSPRYKIIEKRQSVAFWCNPISGHATLYWYQQILGQGPKLLIQFQNNGVVDDSQLPKDRFSAERLKGVDSTLKIQPAKLEDSAVYLCASSRLPGGLRLQFFEQFFGPGTRLTVL.

The CDR3 DNA follows: TGTGCCAGCAGTCCCCGAGCGGGTGCCGGGCCCCAGCATTTT. As protein: CASSPRAGAGPQHF. This chain joins TRBV2 and TRBJ1-5; D not certain. Germline lookup yields CDR1 SNHLY and CDR2 FYNNEI. Deletions cut 5 bases from V and 9 bases from J, with 17 bases between. The CDR3 loop spans 14 amino acids.

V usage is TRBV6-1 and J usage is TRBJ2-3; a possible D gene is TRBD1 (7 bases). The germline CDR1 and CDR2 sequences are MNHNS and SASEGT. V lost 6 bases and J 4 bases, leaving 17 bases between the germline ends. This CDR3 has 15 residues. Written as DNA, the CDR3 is TGTGCCAGCAGCACCCAGGGGGGTACTGCAGATACGCAGTATTTT. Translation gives CASSTQGGTADTQYF.

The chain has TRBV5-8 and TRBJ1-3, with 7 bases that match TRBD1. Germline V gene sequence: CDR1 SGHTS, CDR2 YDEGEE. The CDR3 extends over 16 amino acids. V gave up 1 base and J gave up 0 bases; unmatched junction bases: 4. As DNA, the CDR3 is TGTGCCAGCAGCTTGTACAGGGGACTCTCTGGAAACACCATATATTTT. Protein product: CASSLYRGLSGNTIYF.

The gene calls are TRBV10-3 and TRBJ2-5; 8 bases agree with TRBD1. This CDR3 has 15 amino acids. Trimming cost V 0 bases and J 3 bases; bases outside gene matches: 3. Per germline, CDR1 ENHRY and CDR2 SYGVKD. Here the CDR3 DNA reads TGTGCCATCAGTGAGTCGGCAGGGGGCGAAGAGACCCAGTACTTC. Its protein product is CAISESAGGEETQYF.

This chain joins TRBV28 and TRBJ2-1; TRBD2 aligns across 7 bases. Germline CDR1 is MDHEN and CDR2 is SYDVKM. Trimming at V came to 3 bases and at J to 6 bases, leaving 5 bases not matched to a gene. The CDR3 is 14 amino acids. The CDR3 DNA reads TGTGCCAGCAGTTTCATGGCGGGGGTCAATGAGCAGTTCTTC. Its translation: CASSFMAGVNEQFF.

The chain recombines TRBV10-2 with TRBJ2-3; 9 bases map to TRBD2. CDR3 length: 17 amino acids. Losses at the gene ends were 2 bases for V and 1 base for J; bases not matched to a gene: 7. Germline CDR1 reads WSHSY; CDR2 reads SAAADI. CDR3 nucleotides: TGCGCCAGCAGTGAGGATGGCGGGAGGGCCGGCACAGATACGCAGTATTTT. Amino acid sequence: CASSEDGGRAGTDTQYF.

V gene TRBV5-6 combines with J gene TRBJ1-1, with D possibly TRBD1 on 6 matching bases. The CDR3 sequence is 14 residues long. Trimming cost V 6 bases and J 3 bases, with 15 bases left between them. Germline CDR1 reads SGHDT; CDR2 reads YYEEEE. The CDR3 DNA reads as TGTGCCAGCAACAAACAGGGAATTTACACTGAAGCTTTCTTT. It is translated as CASNKQGIYTEAFF.

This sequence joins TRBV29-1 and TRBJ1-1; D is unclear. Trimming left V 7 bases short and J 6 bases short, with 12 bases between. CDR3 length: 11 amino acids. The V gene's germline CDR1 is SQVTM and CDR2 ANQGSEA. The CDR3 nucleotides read TGCAGCGGGGCCGGTGGTCCTGAAGCTTTCTTT. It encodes CSGAGGPEAFF. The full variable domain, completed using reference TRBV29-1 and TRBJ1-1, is SAVISQKPSRDICQRGTSLTIQCQVDSQVTMMFWYRQQPGQSLTLIATANQGSEATYESGFVIDKFPISRPNLTFSTLTVSNMSPEDSSIYLCSGAGGPEAFFGQGTRLTVV.

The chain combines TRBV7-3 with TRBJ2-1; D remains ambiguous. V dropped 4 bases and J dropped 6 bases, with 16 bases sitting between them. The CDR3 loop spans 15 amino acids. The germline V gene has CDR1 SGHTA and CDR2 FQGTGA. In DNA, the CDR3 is TGTGCCAGCAGCTCCCCCCACGCCACTTTCAATGAGCAGTTCTTC. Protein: CASSSPHATFNEQFF. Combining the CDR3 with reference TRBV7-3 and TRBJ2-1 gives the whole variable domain GAGVSQTPSNKVTEKGKYVELRCDPISGHTALYWYRQSLGQGPEFLIYFQGTGAADDSGLPNDRFFAVRPEGSVSTLKIQRTERGDSAVYLCASSSPHATFNEQFFGPGTRLTVL.